The rows below give T cell receptor beta chains drawn from one sample of a study of T cell responses to AZD1222 COVID-19 vaccine. Clones were sequenced by immunoSEQ multiplex PCR, and TCRdb holds only the in-frame ones, with some missing. The sample records approximately 75,000 clones, around 86% being singletons. The input for sequencing was peripheral blood, taken 28 days after the second AZD1222 dose. The receptors come from an adult who received the AZD1222 COVID-19 vaccine. Each CDR3 is given without its conserved first and last residue.

V gene: TRBV10-1
J gene: TRBJ1-5
CDR3 protein: ASSEIGAEYSNQPQH

V gene: TRBV29-1
J gene: TRBJ1-2
CDR3 protein: SLQGANGYT

V gene: TRBV7-3
J gene: TRBJ1-1
CDR3 protein: ASSLTGTGGEAF

V gene: TRBV19
J gene: TRBJ1-2
CDR3 protein: ASSINGNYGYT

V gene: TRBV18
J gene: TRBJ1-1
CDR3 protein: ASSTATGAWNTEAF

V gene: TRBV5-1
J gene: TRBJ1-3
CDR3 protein: ASSPHPTADSGNTIY

V gene: TRBV5-1
J gene: TRBJ1-5
CDR3 protein: ASSLAGVGNQPQH

V gene: TRBV4-1
J gene: TRBJ1-2
CDR3 protein: ASSQDIGGDGYT

V gene: TRBV28
J gene: TRBJ1-2
CDR3 protein: ASSSGTFTGDHGYT

V gene: TRBV2
J gene: TRBJ1-6
CDR3 protein: AGAGPTNSPLH

V gene: TRBV6-2/TRBV6-3
J gene: TRBJ1-1
CDR3 protein: ASSYSQGIEAF

V gene: TRBV15
J gene: TRBJ1-2
CDR3 protein: ATSRDQTDYGYT

V gene: TRBV7-3
J gene: TRBJ2-2
CDR3 protein: ASTLTGGGGELF

V gene: TRBV5-6
J gene: TRBJ1-5
CDR3 protein: ASSLASNARDQPQH

V gene: TRBV18
J gene: TRBJ1-2
CDR3 protein: ASSPTGGVDGYT

V gene: TRBV30
J gene: TRBJ1-6
CDR3 protein: AWMGTGDYNSPLH

V gene: TRBV18
J gene: TRBJ1-3
CDR3 protein: ASSPTFYGASGNTIY

V gene: TRBV28
J gene: TRBJ1-2
CDR3 protein: ASRRSGGAWGYT

V gene: TRBV19
J gene: TRBJ2-3
CDR3 protein: ASSIVGSGQY

V gene: TRBV4-1
J gene: TRBJ1-2
CDR3 protein: ASSQPPGQGYGYT

V gene: TRBV6-5
J gene: TRBJ1-1
CDR3 protein: ASSQGNRNTEAF

V gene: TRBV2
J gene: TRBJ1-5
CDR3 protein: ASNRDSSNQPQH

V gene: TRBV2
J gene: TRBJ2-3
CDR3 protein: ASSKGLAGLSDTQY

V gene: TRBV19
J gene: TRBJ2-1
CDR3 protein: ASTRGGPNEQF

V gene: TRBV5-4
J gene: TRBJ1-1
CDR3 protein: ASSDRDRGLEAF

V gene: TRBV20-1
J gene: TRBJ2-7
CDR3 protein: SASSEEQY

V gene: TRBV19
J gene: TRBJ1-5
CDR3 protein: ASIRAGGGDSNQPQH

V gene: TRBV7-3
J gene: TRBJ2-7
CDR3 protein: ASSLTTRDRGSYEQY

V gene: TRBV6-1
J gene: TRBJ1-1
CDR3 protein: ASSLGGPTEAF

V gene: TRBV7-2
J gene: TRBJ2-1
CDR3 protein: ASSPGWGPTYNEQF

V gene: TRBV25-1
J gene: TRBJ1-4
CDR3 protein: ASSDWDTRNEKLF

V gene: TRBV30
J gene: TRBJ1-2
CDR3 protein: AWSDDRQGGGYT

V gene: TRBV4-3
J gene: TRBJ1-4
CDR3 protein: ASSQDLIGATNEKLF

V gene: TRBV18
J gene: TRBJ2-5
CDR3 protein: ASSPAAGSRTQY

V gene: TRBV6-5
J gene: TRBJ1-5
CDR3 protein: ASSYSLTGSNQPQH

V gene: TRBV4-1
J gene: TRBJ1-4
CDR3 protein: ASSQASGAREKLF

V gene: TRBV5-1
J gene: TRBJ2-3
CDR3 protein: ASSLAGQRTDTQY

V gene: TRBV5-4
J gene: TRBJ1-1
CDR3 protein: ASSLPENTEAF

V gene: TRBV30
J gene: TRBJ2-3
CDR3 protein: AWKPPGGSDTQY

V gene: TRBV27
J gene: TRBJ1-2
CDR3 protein: ASREAGDYYGYT

V gene: TRBV27
J gene: TRBJ2-7
CDR3 protein: ASRRDRLGDYEQY

V gene: TRBV25-1
J gene: TRBJ2-2
CDR3 protein: ASKRAGELF

V gene: TRBV7-2
J gene: TRBJ1-1
CDR3 protein: ASSFSQLTEAF

V gene: TRBV12-5
J gene: TRBJ2-1
CDR3 protein: ASAGPNVNEQF

V gene: TRBV30
J gene: TRBJ2-5
CDR3 protein: AWSVGAQNSETQY

V gene: TRBV19
J gene: TRBJ1-1
CDR3 protein: ASSIHRVETEAF

V gene: TRBV5-6
J gene: TRBJ1-6
CDR3 protein: ATERWGDSPLH

V gene: TRBV5-1
J gene: TRBJ1-1
CDR3 protein: ASSLSSQEAGEAF

V gene: TRBV19
J gene: TRBJ1-4
CDR3 protein: ASSETGATNEKLF

V gene: TRBV11-2
J gene: TRBJ2-3
CDR3 protein: ASSPRGGNGDTQY

V gene: TRBV2
J gene: TRBJ1-1
CDR3 protein: ASSEFEDTEAF

V gene: TRBV6-5
J gene: TRBJ1-2
CDR3 protein: ASSYSMWGARGYT

V gene: TRBV7-2
J gene: TRBJ1-4
CDR3 protein: ASSLGFMGEKLF

V gene: TRBV5-1
J gene: TRBJ2-3
CDR3 protein: ASSLAGAGDTQY